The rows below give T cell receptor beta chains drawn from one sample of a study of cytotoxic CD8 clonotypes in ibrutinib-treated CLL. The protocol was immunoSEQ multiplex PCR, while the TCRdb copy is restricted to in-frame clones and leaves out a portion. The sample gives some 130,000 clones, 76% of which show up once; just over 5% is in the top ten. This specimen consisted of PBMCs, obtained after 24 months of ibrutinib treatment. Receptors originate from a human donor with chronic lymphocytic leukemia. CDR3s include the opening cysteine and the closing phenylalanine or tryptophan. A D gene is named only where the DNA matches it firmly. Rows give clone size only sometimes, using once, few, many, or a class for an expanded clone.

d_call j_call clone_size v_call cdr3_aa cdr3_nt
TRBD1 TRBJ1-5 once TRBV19 CASSRGPFGTGVQPQHF TGTGCCAGTAGTAGGGGGCCATTCGGGACAGGGGTCCAGCCCCAGCATTTT
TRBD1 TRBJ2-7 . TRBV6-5 CASSATGVWYEQYF TGTGCCAGCAGTGCAACAGGGGTATGGTACGAGCAGTACTTC
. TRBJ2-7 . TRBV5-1 CASSLVAGSYEQYF TGCGCCAGCAGCTTGGTGGCAGGGTCGTACGAGCAGTACTTC
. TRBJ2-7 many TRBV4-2 CASSQDGGGGSYEQYF TGTGCCAGCAGCCAAGACGGAGGGGGCGGGTCCTACGAGCAGTACTTC
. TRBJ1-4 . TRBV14 CASRGHGNEKLFF TGTGCCAGCAGAGGTCACGGTAATGAAAAACTGTTTTTT
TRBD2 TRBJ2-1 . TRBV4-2 CASSQDLLAGVAEQFF TGTGCCAGCAGCCAAGACCTCCTAGCGGGAGTAGCTGAGCAGTTCTTC
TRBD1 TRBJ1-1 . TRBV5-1 CASSGTGSTEAFF TGCGCCAGCAGCGGGACAGGGAGCACTGAAGCTTTCTTT
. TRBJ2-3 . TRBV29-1 CSVAATTDTQYF TGCAGCGTTGCGGCCACCACAGATACGCAGTATTTT
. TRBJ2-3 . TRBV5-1 CASSSGRASDTQYF TGCGCCAGCAGCTCGGGCCGGGCCTCAGATACGCAGTATTTT
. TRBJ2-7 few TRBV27 CASSLFEGGSHEQYF TGTGCCAGCAGTTTATTTGAGGGGGGGTCACACGAGCAGTACTTC
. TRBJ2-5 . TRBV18 CASSPPSGETQYF TGTGCCAGCTCACCACCCTCCGGGGAGACCCAGTACTTC
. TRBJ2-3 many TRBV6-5 CASSPPGTDTQYF TGTGCCAGCAGCCCCCCCGGCACAGATACGCAGTATTTT
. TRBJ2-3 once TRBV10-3 CAASTRTRTTDTQYF TGTGCCGCCTCGACTCGAACACGGACCACAGATACGCAGTATTTT
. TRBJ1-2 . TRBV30 CAWHPTAPVGYTF TGTGCCTGGCACCCGACAGCGCCCGTTGGCTACACCTTC
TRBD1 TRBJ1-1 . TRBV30 CAWRGQGQPRAFF TGTGCCTGGCGCGGACAGGGCCAACCAAGGGCTTTCTTT
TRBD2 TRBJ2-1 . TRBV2 CASGGLVGNEQFF TGTGCCAGCGGGGGACTAGTTGGGAATGAGCAGTTCTTC
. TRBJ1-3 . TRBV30 CAWSRGSAGNTIYF TGTGCCTGGAGTCGGGGGTCCGCTGGAAACACCATATATTTT
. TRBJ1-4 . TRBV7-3 CASSPTPGGKLFF TGTGCCAGCAGCCCGACCCCGGGGGGAAAACTGTTTTTT
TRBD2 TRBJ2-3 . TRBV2 CASRAGRAPSTDTQYF TGTGCCAGCAGAGCGGGGAGGGCCCCTAGCACAGATACGCAGTATTTT
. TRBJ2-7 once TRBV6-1 CASSEVGPYEQYF TGTGCCAGCAGTGAAGTGGGTCCCTACGAGCAGTACTTC
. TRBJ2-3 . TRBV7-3 CASSLGPSVPTQYF TGTGCCAGCAGCTTAGGGCCTAGCGTGCCTACGCAGTATTTT
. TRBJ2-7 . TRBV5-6 CASSLGLPYEQYF TGTGCCAGCAGCCTAGGGCTTCCCTACGAGCAGTACTTC
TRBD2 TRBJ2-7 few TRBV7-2 CASSFRTSSYEQYF TGTGCCAGCAGCTTTAGGACTAGCAGCTACGAGCAGTACTTC
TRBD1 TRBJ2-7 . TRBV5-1 CASSQGDSGASEQYF TGCGCCAGCAGCCAAGGGGACAGCGGCGCGTCCGAGCAGTACTTC
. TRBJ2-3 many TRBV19 CASSQRQGTDTQYF TGTGCCAGTAGTCAGCGACAGGGCACAGATACGCAGTATTTT
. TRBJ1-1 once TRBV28 CASTPPGPPGNTEAFF TGTGCCAGCACCCCCCCCGGCCCGCCAGGGAACACTGAAGCTTTCTTT
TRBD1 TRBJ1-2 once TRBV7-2 CASSLAAGGPPGYGYTF TGTGCCAGCAGCTTAGCGGCAGGGGGCCCTCCTGGCTATGGCTACACCTTC
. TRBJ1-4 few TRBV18 CASSPGHPIVF TGTGCCAGCTCACCCGGGCACCCCATTGTTTTT
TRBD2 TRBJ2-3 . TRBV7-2 CASSYAGGPGTDTQYF TGTGCCAGCAGCTACGCGGGGGGGCCGGGCACAGATACGCAGTATTTT
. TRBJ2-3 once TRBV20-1 CSAGRADTQYF TGCAGTGCCGGCAGGGCGGATACGCAGTATTTT
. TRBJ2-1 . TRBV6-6 CASSYPGANNEQFF TGTGCCAGCAGTTACCCGGGGGCAAACAATGAGCAGTTCTTC
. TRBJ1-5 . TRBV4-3 CASSQPLGPRNQPQHF TGCGCCAGCAGCCAACCCCTGGGGCCCCGCAATCAGCCCCAGCATTTT
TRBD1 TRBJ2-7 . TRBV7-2 CASSLGQGNYEQYF TGTGCCAGCAGCCTCGGACAGGGAAACTACGAGCAGTACTTC
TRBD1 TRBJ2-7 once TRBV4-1 CASSQDTGQGYEQYF TGCGCCAGCAGCCAAGACACCGGACAGGGGTACGAGCAGTACTTC
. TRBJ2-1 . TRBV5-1 CASSLEARGSDNEQFF TGCGCCAGCAGCTTGGAGGCCCGGGGATCAGACAATGAGCAGTTCTTC
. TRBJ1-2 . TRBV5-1 CASSLGSYGYTF TGCGCCAGCAGCTTGGGGTCATATGGCTACACCTTC
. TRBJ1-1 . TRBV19 CASTPGGWNTEAFF TGTGCCAGCACCCCCGGGGGGTGGAACACTGAAGCTTTCTTT
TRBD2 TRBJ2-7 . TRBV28 CASSVSGSRSYEQYF TGTGCCAGCAGTGTTAGCGGGAGCCGCTCCTACGAGCAGTACTTC
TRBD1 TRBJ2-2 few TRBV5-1 CASSPGQARTGELFF TGCGCCAGCAGCCCGGGACAGGCCCGCACCGGGGAGCTGTTTTTT
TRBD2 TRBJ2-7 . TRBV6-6 CASSYYGGRDEQYF TGTGCCAGCAGTTATTATGGCGGGAGGGACGAGCAGTACTTC
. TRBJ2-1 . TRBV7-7 CASSQGPGEQFF TGTGCCAGCAGCCAGGGCCCTGGTGAGCAGTTCTTC